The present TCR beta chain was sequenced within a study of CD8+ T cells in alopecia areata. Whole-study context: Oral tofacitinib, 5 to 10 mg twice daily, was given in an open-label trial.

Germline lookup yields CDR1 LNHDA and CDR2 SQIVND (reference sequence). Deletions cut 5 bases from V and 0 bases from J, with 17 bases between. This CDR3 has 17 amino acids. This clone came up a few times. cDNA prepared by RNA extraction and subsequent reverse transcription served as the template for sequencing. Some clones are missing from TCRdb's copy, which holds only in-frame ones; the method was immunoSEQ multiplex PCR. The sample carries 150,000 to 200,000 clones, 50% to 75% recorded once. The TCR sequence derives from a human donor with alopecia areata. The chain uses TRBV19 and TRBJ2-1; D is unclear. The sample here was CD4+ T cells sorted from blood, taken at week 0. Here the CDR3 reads CASSRFRPQSSYNEQFF. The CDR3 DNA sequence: TGTGCCAGTAGTCGTTTTCGGCCCCAGAGCTCCTACAATGAGCAGTTCTTC.